Listed here is a single TCR beta chain. This sample is drawn from a study of shared clonotypes between healthy human individuals. Assay: immunoSEQ multiplex PCR; the TCRdb copy retains only in-frame clones and omits some. The data hold fewer than 700,000 clones, with roughly 95% observed a single time. It was CD45RO-negative cells, positively selected for CCR7, that made up naive CD8 cells, with terminally differentiated effector memory CD45RA+ cells excluded. The CDR3 extends over 16 amino acids. V lost 5 bases to trimming and J lost 1 base, with 16 bases between them. Germline CDR1 is MDHEN and CDR2 is SYDVKM.

The TCR was taken from a woman in her twenties or thirties in good health. What was sequenced was naive CD8+ T cells sorted from blood. The V and J genes are TRBV28 and TRBJ2-3, with D perhaps TRBD2 (6 bases). The DNA for the CDR3 is TGTGCCAGCAGTAACCTGCAAGGGGAGGGCACAGATACGCAGTATTTT. Its protein product is CASSNLQGEGTDTQYF.